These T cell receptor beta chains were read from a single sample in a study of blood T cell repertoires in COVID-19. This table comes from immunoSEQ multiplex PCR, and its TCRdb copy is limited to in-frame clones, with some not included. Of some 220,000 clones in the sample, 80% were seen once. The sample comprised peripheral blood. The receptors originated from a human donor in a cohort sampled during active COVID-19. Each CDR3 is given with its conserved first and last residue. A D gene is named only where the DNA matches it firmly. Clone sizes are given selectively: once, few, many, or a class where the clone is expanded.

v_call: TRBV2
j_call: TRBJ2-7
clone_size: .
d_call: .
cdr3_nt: TGTGCCAGCAGTGAAGCGCTTCCCCGTCAGGTGTCCTACGAGCAGTACTTC
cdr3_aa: CASSEALPRQVSYEQYF

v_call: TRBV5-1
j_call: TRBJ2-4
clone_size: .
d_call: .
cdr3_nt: TGCGCCAGCAGCCCCTCAGGGGGGGCCAAAAACATTCAGTACTTC
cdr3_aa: CASSPSGGAKNIQYF

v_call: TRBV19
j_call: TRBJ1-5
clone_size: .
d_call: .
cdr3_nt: TGTGCCAGTAGAGCAGACCGGACAGCTTGGCAGCCCCAGCATTTT
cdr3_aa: CASRADRTAWQPQHF

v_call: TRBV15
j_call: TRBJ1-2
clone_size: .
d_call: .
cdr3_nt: TGTGCCACCAGCAGAGAGAACAGAGCTAACTATGGCTACACCTTC
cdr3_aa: CATSRENRANYGYTF

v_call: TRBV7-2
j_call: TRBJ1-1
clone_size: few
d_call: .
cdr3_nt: TGTGCCAGCAGCTTAGCGCTCAGGGAGAACACTGAAGCTTTCTTT
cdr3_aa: CASSLALRENTEAFF

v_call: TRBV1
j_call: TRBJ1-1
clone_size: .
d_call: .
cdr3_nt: TGCACCAGCAGCCCCGGGACAGTTAAAGCTTTCTTT
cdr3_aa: CTSSPGTVKAFF

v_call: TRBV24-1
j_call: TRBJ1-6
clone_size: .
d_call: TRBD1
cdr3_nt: TGTGCCACCAGAGGACAGGAGGGTTCACCCCTCCACTTT
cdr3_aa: CATRGQEGSPLHF

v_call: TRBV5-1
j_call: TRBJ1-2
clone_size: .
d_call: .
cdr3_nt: TGCGCCAGCAGCAAAGGGGACACAGGGACCTACACCTTC
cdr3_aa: CASSKGDTGTYTF

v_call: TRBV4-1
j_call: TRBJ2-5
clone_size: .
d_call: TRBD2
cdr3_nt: TGCGCCAGCAGCCACACGCTTACTAGCGGGGGGGCAAGGCAAGAGACCCAGTACTTC
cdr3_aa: CASSHTLTSGGARQETQYF

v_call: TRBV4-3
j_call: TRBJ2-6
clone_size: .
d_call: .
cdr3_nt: TGCGCCAGCAGCCAAGAAGGACCGCCAAGCGGTGGGGCCAACGTCCTGACTTTC
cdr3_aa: CASSQEGPPSGGANVLTF

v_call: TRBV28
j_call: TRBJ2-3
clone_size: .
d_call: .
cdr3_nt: TGTGCCAGCAGTTTTCCCCGGGAAAGCACAGATACGCAGTATTTT
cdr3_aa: CASSFPRESTDTQYF

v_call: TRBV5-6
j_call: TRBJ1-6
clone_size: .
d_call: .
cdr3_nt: TGTGCCAGCAGCCCCGGCGGGACGGGCCGGAATTCACCCCTCCACTTT
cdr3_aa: CASSPGGTGRNSPLHF

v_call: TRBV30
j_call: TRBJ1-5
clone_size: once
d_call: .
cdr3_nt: TGTGCCTGGAGTAAGGGCAGGGGCAATCAGCCCCAGCATTTT
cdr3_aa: CAWSKGRGNQPQHF

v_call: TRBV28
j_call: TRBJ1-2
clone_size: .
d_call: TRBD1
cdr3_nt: TGTGCCAGCAGTTTAACTTTCGGCAGGGGGTATAATGGCTACACCTTC
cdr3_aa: CASSLTFGRGYNGYTF

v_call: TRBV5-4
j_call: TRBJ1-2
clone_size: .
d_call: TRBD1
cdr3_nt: TGTGCCAGCAGCTTGGTACAACAGGGGAACTATGGCTACACCTTC
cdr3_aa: CASSLVQQGNYGYTF

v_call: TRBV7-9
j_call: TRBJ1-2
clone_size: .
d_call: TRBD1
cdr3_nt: TGTGCCAGCAGCGGACAGGGGTATGGCTACACCTTC
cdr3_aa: CASSGQGYGYTF

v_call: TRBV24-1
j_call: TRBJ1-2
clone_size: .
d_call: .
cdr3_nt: TGTGCCACCAGTGATCCCAGGGGCTCCTATGGCTACACCTTC
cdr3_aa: CATSDPRGSYGYTF

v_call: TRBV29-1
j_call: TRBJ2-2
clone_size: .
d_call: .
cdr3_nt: TGCCGCGCGAGGAGGGGGGGCGGCACCGGGGAGCTGTTTTTT
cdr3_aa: CRARRGGGTGELFF

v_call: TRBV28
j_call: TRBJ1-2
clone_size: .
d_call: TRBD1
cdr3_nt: TGTGCCAGCAGCTTTAGTCCGACGGGACAGGGGGTGTTTAGCTATGGCTACACCTTC
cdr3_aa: CASSFSPTGQGVFSYGYTF

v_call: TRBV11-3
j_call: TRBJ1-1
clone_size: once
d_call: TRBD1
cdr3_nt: TGTGCCAGCAGCTACGCGGGACAGGATGAAGCTTTCTTT
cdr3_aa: CASSYAGQDEAFF